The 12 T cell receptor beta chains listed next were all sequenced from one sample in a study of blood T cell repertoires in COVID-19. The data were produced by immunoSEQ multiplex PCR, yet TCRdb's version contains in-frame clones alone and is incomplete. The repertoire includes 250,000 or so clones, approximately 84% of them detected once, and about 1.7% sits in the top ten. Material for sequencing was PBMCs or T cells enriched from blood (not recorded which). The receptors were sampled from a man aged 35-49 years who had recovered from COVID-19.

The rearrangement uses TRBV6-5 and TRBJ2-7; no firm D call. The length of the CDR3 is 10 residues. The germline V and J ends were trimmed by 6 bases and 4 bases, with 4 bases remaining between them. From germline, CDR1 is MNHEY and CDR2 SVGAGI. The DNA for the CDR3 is TGTGCCAGCAGCGTTTACGAGCAGTACTTC. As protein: CASSVYEQYF.

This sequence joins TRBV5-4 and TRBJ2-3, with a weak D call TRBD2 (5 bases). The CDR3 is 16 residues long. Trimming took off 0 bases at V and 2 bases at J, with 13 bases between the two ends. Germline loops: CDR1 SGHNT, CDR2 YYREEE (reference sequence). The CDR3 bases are TGTGCCAGCAGCTTGGAGGGCGGGCCTTCCACAGATACGCAGTATTTT. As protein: CASSLEGGPSTDTQYF.

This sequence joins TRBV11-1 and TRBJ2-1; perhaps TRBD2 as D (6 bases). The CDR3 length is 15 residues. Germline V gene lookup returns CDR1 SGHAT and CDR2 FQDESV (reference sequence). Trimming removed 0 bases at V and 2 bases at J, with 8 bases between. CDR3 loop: CASSLARTTYNEQFF. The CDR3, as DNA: TGTGCCAGCAGCTTAGCCCGGACTACCTACAATGAGCAGTTCTTC.

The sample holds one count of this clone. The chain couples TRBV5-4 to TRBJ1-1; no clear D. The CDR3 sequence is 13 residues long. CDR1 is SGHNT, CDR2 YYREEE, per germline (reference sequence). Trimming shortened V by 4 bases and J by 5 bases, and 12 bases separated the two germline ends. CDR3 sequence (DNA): TGTGCCAGCAGCCCGACGGTAGCTACTGAAGCTTTCTTT. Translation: CASSPTVATEAFF.

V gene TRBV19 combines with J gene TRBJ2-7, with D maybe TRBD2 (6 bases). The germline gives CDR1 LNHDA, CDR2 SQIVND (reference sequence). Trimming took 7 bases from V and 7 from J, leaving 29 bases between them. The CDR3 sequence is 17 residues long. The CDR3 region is CASTTRAGTSYEREQYF. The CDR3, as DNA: TGTGCCAGTACCACTCGGGCGGGGACCTCCTACGAGAGGGAGCAGTACTTC.

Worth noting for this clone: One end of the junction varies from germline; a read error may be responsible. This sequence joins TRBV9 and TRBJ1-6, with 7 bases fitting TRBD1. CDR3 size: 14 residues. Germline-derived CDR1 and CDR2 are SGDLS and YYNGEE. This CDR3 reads CASSPGQNKSPLHF. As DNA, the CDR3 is TGTGCCAGCAGCCCGGGACAGAATAAATCACCCCTCCACTTT.

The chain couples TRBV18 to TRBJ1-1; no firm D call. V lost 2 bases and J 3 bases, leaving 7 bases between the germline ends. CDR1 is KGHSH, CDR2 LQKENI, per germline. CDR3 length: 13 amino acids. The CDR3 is CASSPALDTEAFF. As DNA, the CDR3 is TGTGCCAGCTCACCAGCGCTCGACACTGAAGCTTTCTTT. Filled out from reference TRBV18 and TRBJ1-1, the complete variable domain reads NAGVMQNPRHLVRRRGQEARLRCSPMKGHSHVYWYRQLPEEGLKFMVYLQKENIIDESGMPKERFSAEFPKEGPSILRIQQVVRGDSAAYFCASSPALDTEAFFGQGTRLTVV.

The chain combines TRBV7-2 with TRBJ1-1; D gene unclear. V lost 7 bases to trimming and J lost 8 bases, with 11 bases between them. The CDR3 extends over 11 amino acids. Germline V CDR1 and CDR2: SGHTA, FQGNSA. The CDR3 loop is CASTTVGEAFF. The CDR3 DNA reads TGTGCCAGCACGACCGTCGGGGAAGCTTTCTTT.

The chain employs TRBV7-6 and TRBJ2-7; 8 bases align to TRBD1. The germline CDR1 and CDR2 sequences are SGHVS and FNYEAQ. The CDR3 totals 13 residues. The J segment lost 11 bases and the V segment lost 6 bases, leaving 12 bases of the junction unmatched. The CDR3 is CASSPTDRGSEYF. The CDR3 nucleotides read TGTGCCAGCAGTCCTACTGACAGGGGTTCAGAGTACTTC.

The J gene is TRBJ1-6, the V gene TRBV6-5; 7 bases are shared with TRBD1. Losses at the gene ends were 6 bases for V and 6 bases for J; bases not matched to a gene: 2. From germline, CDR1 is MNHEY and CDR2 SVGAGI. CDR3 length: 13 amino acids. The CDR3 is CASSQGGNSPLHF. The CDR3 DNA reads TGTGCCAGCAGCCAGGGGGGTAATTCACCCCTCCACTTT.

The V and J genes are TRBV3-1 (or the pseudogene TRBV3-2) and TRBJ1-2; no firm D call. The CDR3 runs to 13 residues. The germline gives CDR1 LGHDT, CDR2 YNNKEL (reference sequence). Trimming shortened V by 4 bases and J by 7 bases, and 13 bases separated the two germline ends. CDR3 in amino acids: CASSLAGEVGYTF. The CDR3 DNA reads TGTGCCAGCAGCCTGGCCGGGGAGGTTGGCTACACCTTC.

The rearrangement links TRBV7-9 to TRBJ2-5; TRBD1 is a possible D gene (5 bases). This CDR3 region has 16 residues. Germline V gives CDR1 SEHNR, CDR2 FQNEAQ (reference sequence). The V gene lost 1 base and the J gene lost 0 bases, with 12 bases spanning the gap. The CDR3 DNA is TGTGCCAGCAGCTTAGTAGGGGTAGTTTACCAAGAGACCCAGTACTTC. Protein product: CASSLVGVVYQETQYF.